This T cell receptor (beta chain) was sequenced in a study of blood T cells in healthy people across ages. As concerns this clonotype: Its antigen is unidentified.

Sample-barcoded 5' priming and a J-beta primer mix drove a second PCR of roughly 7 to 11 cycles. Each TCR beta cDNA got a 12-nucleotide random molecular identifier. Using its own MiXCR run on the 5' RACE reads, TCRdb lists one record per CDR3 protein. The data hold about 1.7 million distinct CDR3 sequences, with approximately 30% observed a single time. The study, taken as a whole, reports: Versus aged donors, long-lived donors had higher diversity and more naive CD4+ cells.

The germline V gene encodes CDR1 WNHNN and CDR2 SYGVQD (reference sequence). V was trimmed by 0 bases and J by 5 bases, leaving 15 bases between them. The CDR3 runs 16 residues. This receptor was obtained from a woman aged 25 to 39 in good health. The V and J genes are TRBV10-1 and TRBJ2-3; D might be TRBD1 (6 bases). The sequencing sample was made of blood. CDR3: CASSESTRGRGDTQYF. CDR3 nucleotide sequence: TGCGCCAGCAGTGAGTCGACCAGGGGAAGGGGAGATACGCAGTATTTT.